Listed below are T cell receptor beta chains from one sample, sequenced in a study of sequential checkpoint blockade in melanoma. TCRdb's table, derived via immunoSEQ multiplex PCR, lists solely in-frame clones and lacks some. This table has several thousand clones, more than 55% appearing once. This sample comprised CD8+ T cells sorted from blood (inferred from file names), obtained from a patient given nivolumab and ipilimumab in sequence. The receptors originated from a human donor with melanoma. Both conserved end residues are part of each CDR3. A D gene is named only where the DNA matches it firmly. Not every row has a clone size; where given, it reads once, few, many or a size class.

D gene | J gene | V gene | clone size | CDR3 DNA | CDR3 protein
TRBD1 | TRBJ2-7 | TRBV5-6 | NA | TGTGCCAGCAGGGGGGGACAGGCCTACGAGCAGTACTTC | CASRGGQAYEQYF
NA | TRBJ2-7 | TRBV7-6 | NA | TGTGCCAGCAGTACAGGGGGGGAAAACGAGCAGTACTTC | CASSTGGENEQYF
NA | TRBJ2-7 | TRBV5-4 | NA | TGTGCCAGCAGCCAAGACGTAGAGGTCTACGAGCAGTACTTC | CASSQDVEVYEQYF
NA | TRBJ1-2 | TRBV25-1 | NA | TGTGCCAGCGGGCCGGGGGGGCACGTTGGCTACACCTTC | CASGPGGHVGYTF
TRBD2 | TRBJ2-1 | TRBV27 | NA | TGTGCCAGCAGGGTGGCGGGGGGTTCCTACAATGAGCAGTTCTTC | CASRVAGGSYNEQFF
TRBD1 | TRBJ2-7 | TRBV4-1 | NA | TGCGCCAGCAGCCAGGGACAGGCATCCTCTTTGCAGCAGTACTTC | CASSQGQASSLQQYF
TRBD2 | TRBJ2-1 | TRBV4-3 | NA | TGCGCCAGCAGCCAAGAACTAGCGGGCTCCTACAATGAGCAGTTCTTC | CASSQELAGSYNEQFF
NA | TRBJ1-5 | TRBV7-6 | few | TGTGCCAGCAGCTTAGAGGCAGGGGTCCAGCCCCAGCATTTT | CASSLEAGVQPQHF
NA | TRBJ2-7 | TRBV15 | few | TGTGCCACCAGCAGAGATCCCGGGGTCGGGTACGAGCAGTACTTC | CATSRDPGVGYEQYF
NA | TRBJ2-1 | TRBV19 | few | TGTGCCAGTAGTCAACGGACAGCGAATGAGCAGTTCTTC | CASSQRTANEQFF
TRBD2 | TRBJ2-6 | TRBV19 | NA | TGTGCCAGTAGTATCGGGACTAGCGGGTTTGGGGCCAACGTCCTGACTTTC | CASSIGTSGFGANVLTF
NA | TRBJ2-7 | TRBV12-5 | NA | TGTGCTAGTGGTTTGGGGAGGTACGAGCAGTACTTC | CASGLGRYEQYF
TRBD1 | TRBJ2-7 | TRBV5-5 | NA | TGTGCCAGCAGCAAAGGGACAGGGGGCAAGGACGAGCAGTACTTC | CASSKGTGGKDEQYF
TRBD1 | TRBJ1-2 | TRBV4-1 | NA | TGCGCCAGCAGCCAAAGGAACCAGGGGGCGGTTGGCTACACCTTC | CASSQRNQGAVGYTF
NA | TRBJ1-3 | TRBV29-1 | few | TGCAGCGTCGGGGGTGGGGAAGCTGGAAACACCATATATTTT | CSVGGGEAGNTIYF
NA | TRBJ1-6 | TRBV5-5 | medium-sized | TGTGCCAGCAGCTTGGAAATCCGCTCCTATAATTCACCCCTCCACTTT | CASSLEIRSYNSPLHF
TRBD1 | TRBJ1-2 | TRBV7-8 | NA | TGTGCCAGCAGCACAGGGGTATCGGCCTATGGCTACACCTTC | CASSTGVSAYGYTF
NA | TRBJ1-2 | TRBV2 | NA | TGTGCCAGCAGTGAGGGGGGGCGGGCCAACTATGGCTACACCTTC | CASSEGGRANYGYTF
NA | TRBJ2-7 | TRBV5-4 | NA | TGTGCCAGCAGCGCCGGTCTGGGGCTCTACGAGCAGTACTTC | CASSAGLGLYEQYF
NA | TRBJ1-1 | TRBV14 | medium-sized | TGTGCCAGCAGCCAGTTCCCGTATCAAGCTTTCTTT | CASSQFPYQAFF
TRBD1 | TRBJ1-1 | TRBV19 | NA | TGTGCCAGTAACCCCACGGGACAGTTCATGAACACTGAAGCTTTCTTT | CASNPTGQFMNTEAFF
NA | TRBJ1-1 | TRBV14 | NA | TGTGCCAGCAGCCAAGATTGGGGGGTGGAAGCTTTCTTT | CASSQDWGVEAFF
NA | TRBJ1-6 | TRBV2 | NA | TGTGCCAGCAGTGATTCCGGACAGTTCTCACCCCTCCACTTT | CASSDSGQFSPLHF
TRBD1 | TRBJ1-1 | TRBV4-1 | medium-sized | TGCGCCAGCAGCACTCGGTCGGAGGGGGCGCGAGCTTTCTTT | CASSTRSEGARAFF
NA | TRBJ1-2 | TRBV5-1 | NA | TGCGCCAGCAGCTCTGGCAACTATGGCTACACCTTC | CASSSGNYGYTF
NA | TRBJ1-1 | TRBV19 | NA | TGTGCCAGTAGTATGGACGCCTTGGGGAGCACTGAAGCTTTCTTT | CASSMDALGSTEAFF
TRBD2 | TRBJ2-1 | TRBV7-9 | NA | TGTGCCAGCAGCTTAGTCACGGGGGGAGGCGATGAGCAGTTCTTC | CASSLVTGGGDEQFF